This TCR beta chain originates from a study of T cells in Graves' hyperthyroidism and ophthalmopathy. Study-wide results and limits: Stable hyperthyroidism and ophthalmopathy were separated using 13 V-J signatures. The model forecast ophthalmopathy, anticipating it by a median 6.5 months before onset. Blood samples included most of the expanded thyroid clonotypes exceeding 0.001.

Amplification of TCR beta CDR3 regions was performed using RNA transcripts as template. Initially, a first-round RT-PCR of the TCR CDR3 employed the HTBI primer set. TCRdb re-called the multiplex PCR reads with MiXCR, one entry per CDR3 protein. The table lists about 500,000 distinct CDR3 sequences, 35% to 50% of them singletons. The CDR3 covers 15 residues. Trimming took off 5 bases at V and 1 base at J, with 14 bases between the two ends. Diagnostic assessment was based on clinical symptoms, serum thyroxine and TRAb, thyroid ultrasound and orbital computed tomography. Note on this clonotype: Its specificity is unknown.

Material for sequencing was peripheral blood or thyroid tissue (not recorded which). This clonotype was obtained from an adult woman with Graves' disease, either hyperthyroidism or ophthalmopathy (not recorded which). The rearrangement joins TRBV12-3 or TRBV12-4 to TRBJ1-1; D possibly corresponds to TRBD1 (6 bases). The CDR3 is CASSIYRVGNTEAFF. The CDR3 DNA sequence: TGTGCCAGCAGTATCTACAGGGTTGGGAACACTGAAGCTTTCTTT.